The present T cell receptor beta chain was sequenced within a study of T cells in Graves' hyperthyroidism and ophthalmopathy (dated by TCRdb to between 2018 and 2021). Some background on the complete study: Peripheral blood samples were taken at the time of initial diagnosis, prior to any treatment. TCR V-J signatures able to tell the groups apart were searched for in a discovery cohort of some 97 patients, of whom more than 40 had Graves' ophthalmopathy and around 56 had stable Graves' hyperthyroidism. Prospective prediction of ophthalmopathy was tested in an independent validation cohort consisting of fewer than 20 hyperthyroidism patients and more than 15 patients who later progressed to ophthalmopathy. Once sampling was done, hyperthyroidism patients were given methimazole at a starting dose of 30 mg daily, whereas ophthalmopathy patients were given high-dose intravenous methylprednisolone. In about six Graves' hyperthyroidism patients, the study also compared T-cell repertoires from thyroid tissue with T-cell repertoires from blood. The paper reports TCR Vbeta CDR3 sequencing of fewer than 150 peripheral blood samples: approximately 41 ophthalmopathy, 70 to 85 hyperthyroidism and 17 progressor patients. For training and testing, the 100 or so patients in the discovery cohort were randomly divided in a 7:3 ratio.

Comments on this clonotype: Which antigen it targets is not known. The final CDR3 position lacks the conserved phenylalanine or tryptophan, pointing to a likely read error.

TCR beta CDR3 regions were amplified from RNA transcripts. For the first round of RT-PCR on the TCR CDR3, the HTBI primer set was used together with the Qiagen OneStep RT-PCR kit. Libraries were constructed in a second round of multiplex PCR, after which size selection and purification were performed. Libraries were sequenced paired-end with 100 bp reads on an Illumina HiSeq2000. The authors processed their data as follows. SOAPnuke was used to process the raw data, removing reads that contained adapters or uncalled bases, had a mean Phred below 15, or lacked an exact match to the constant primer or identifier. COPE v1.2.5 was used to merge high-quality paired reads, and clonotypes were defined as unique nucleotide sequences. Clonotypes were aligned to IMGT TRBV, TRBD and TRBJ reference segments using MiTCR v1.1. The analysis was restricted to V-J combinations with a frequency above 0.0001, which together covered around 99% of the repertoires. The TCS score was defined as F50 (clonal expansion) divided by E x V (chaos), with BLOSUM62-based TCRdist calculated between CDR3 peptides within each V-J. Welch's t-statistics and random forest reduced roughly 540 V-J features to about 12, which were used in a naive Bayes classifier (R e1071). Starting from the raw public reads, TCRdb applied fastp trimming at Q25, assembled clones with MiXCR and retained in-frame beta chains. Every distinct CDR3 protein forms one entry, paired with its most common genes and DNA. The V and J calls were determined by TCRdb, not by the authors. In this sample the table shows approximately 480,000 distinct CDR3 sequences, about a fifth of which occur a single time. Around a quarter of the sample is taken by the ten largest.

Graves' hyperthyroidism was defined as stable when no progression to ophthalmopathy occurred over 18 months of follow-up. The hyperthyroidism patients were between 18 and 65 years old and newly diagnosed, with a disease duration of less than 2 months. The study excluded patients with uncontrolled infections, other autoimmune diseases, pregnancy or lactation. Clinical symptoms, serum thyroxine and TRAb, thyroid ultrasound, and orbital computed tomography formed the basis for the diagnoses. PBMCs were isolated from 10 ml of fresh peripheral blood by Ficoll-Paque density gradient centrifugation. Trizol reagent was used to extract total RNA, and RNA quality was then checked on an Agilent 2100 Bioanalyzer. Broad study findings and their caveats: In validation, the model predicted progression to ophthalmopathy a median of about 5.9 months before onset, with 70% to 71% sensitivity and about 72% specificity. In cross-validation, a model built on a 13 V-J signature told ophthalmopathy apart from stable hyperthyroidism with roughly 87% sensitivity and approximately 81% specificity, and in testing the same model reached 80%/75%. Most expanded thyroid clonotypes (frequency above 0.001) were also detected in blood, a finding suggesting that blood repertoires may reflect thyroid immune responses. Sample size was not statistically predetermined, and blinding of investigators to group allocation was not performed.

The germline V gene encodes CDR1 SQVTM and CDR2 ANQGSEA. With termini counted, the CDR3 has 14 amino acids. Only the CDR3 part of the read is kept: 42 bases, read in frame from the first base. The junction shows trimming of 7 bases on V and 6 bases on J, and the gene matches do not reach 14 bases of it. Sample: blood. Recombination joined TRBV29-1 with TRBJ1-2, with 7 middle bases fitting TRBD1. The origin of this receptor is a man between 18 and 29 years old with Graves' hyperthyroidism. The DNA sequence reads TGCAGCGACCTGACAGGGAATATAATAGATGGCTACACCCTC. It specifies CSDLTGNIIDGYTL.